This TCR beta chain was recorded in a study of blood T cell repertoires in COVID-19 (TCRdb year 2020). About the study as a whole: The collaborator samples originated in the United States, Italy and Spain and spanned the acute and convalescent phases of COVID-19. The material from the prospective study consisted of cDNA or gDNA derived from T cells, B-cell-depleted T cells, or PBMCs. Deeply sampled blood TCRbeta repertoires from subjects exposed to, actively infected with, or recovered from COVID-19 were included in the dataset. A freely available public database, intended as a resource for researchers studying the immune response to SARS-CoV-2, is where the repertoires were released. Samples came from the ongoing ImmuneRACE study (first 160 participants) plus 1,254 subjects from 6 global collaborators. A de-identified subject ID, COVID-19 status, age in years and sex were almost always included in the sample metadata. Where available, HLA class I and class II types were obtained from metadata supplied by the sample provider rather than from assay-based typing. Here is what the overall study found, with its caveats: How much clinical and demographic metadata was included differed by source and by participant, and the metadata was provided uncurated.

TCRbeta CDR3 regions were amplified from genomic DNA using the immunoSEQ Assay, a bias-controlled multiplex PCR. The authors' analysis ran thus. The number of nucleated cells in each sample was estimated by amplification of reference gene primers within the assay. Sequence reads were collapsed and filtered to measure the absolute abundance of every unique TCRbeta CDR3 rearrangement. For each sample, productive Simpson clonality was calculated by taking the square root of Simpson's diversity index across productive rearrangements. The table was pulled from immuneACCESS by TCRdb, which kept in-frame rearrangements only. Such tables lose some clones; where checked, under half of the loss comes from unresolved V genes, and the rest has no known cause. For V, J and clone size, that table is used; D and trimming come from the DNA. Within this sample are about 480,000 clones, with roughly 89% of them counted one time only. The ten largest clones add up to around 4.4% of the sample.

Whole blood was collected in K2EDTA tubes by collaborating institutions according to the institutions' own protocols. Collaborator samples were shipped for TCRbeta analysis as frozen whole blood, isolated PBMCs, or DNA extracted from either sample type. To note about this clone: The antigen it binds to is not known. No base quality information exists; no much larger clone differs at one position.

V is cut back by 4 bases and J by 6 bases, with 5 bases in the junction unmatched. The CDR3 starts with the cysteine, ends with the phenylalanine, and has 15 residues. The DNA shown is the 45-base CDR3, in frame from base 1. Looking up the germline V gene yields CDR1 SGHRS and CDR2 YFSETQ. This TCR derives from a woman in her thirties with acute or convalescent COVID-19. Rearrangement joined TRBV5-1 to TRBJ1-6; TRBD1 lines up with 9 middle nucleotides. The sequenced sample was peripheral blood. The CDR3 protein is CASSRETGGNSPLHF. The DNA sequence follows: TGCGCCAGCAGCCGCGAGACAGGGGGTAATTCACCCCTCCACTTT.